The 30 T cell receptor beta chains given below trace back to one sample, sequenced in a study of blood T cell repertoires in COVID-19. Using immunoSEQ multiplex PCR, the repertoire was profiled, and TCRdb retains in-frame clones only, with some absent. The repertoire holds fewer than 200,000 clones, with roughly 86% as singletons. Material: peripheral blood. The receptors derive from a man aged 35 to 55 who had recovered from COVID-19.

Here the CDR3 reads CASSLVAAGGPVSETQYF. The CDR3 nucleotides are TGTGCCAGCAGCTTAGTGGCAGCGGGGGGGCCGGTTTCCGAGACCCAGTACTTC. V is TRBV7-2 and J is TRBJ2-5; 10 nucleotides line up with TRBD2. This CDR3 region has 18 residues. In germline, CDR1 is SGHTA, CDR2 FQGNSA. V lost 1 base, J lost 5 bases, and 13 bases stayed unmatched.

The CDR3 nucleotides read TGTGCCAGCAGTTCTAGAGTCGGTCAGCCCCAGCATTTT. Translating it yields CASSSRVGQPQHF. The chain employs TRBV6-2 or TRBV6-3 and TRBJ1-5; D call uncertain. The CDR3 loop spans 13 amino acids. V dropped 4 bases and J dropped 6 bases, with 10 bases sitting between them. The germline V gene encodes CDR1 MNHEY and CDR2 SVGEGT.

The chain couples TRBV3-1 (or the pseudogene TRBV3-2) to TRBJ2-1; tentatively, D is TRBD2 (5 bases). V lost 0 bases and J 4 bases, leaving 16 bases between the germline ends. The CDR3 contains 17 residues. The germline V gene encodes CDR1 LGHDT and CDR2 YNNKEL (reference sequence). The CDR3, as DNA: TGTGCCAGCAGCCAAGATAGAGACGGGAAAGCATACAATGAGCAGTTCTTC. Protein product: CASSQDRDGKAYNEQFF.

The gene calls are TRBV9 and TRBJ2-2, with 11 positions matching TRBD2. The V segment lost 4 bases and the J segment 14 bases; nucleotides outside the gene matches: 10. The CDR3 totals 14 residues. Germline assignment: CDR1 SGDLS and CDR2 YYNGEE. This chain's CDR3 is CASSKTSGISGLFF. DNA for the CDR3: TGTGCCAGCAGCAAGACTAGCGGGATATCTGGTCTGTTTTTT. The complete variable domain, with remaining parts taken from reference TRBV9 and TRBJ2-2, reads DSGVTQTPKHLITATGQRVTLRCSPRSGDLSVYWYQQSLDQGLQFLIQYYNGEERAKGNILERFSAQQFPDLHSELNLSSLELGDSALYFCASSKTSGISGLFFGEGSRLTVL.

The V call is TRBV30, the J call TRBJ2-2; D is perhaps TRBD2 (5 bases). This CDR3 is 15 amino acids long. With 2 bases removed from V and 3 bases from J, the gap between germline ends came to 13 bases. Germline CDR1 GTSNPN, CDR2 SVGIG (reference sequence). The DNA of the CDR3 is TGTGCCTGGAGTAATGGGGAGTTCGACACCGGGGAGCTGTTTTTT. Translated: CAWSNGEFDTGELFF. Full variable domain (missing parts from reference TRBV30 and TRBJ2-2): SQTIHQWPATLVQPVGSPLSLECTVEGTSNPNLYWYRQAAGRGLQLLFYSVGIGQISSEVPQNLSASRPQDRQFILSSKKLLLSDSGFYLCAWSNGEFDTGELFFGEGSRLTVL.

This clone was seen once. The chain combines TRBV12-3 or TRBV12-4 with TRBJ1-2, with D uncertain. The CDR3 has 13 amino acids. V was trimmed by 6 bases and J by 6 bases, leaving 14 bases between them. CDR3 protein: CASSNSRSDGYTF. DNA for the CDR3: TGTGCCAGCAGCAATTCACGGTCCGATGGCTACACCTTC.

CDR3 amino acids: CASSPGTGGDQPQHF. The CDR3 DNA reads TGTGCCAGTAGTCCCGGGACAGGGGGCGATCAGCCCCAGCATTTT. The chain joins TRBV19 to TRBJ1-5; 12 bases map to TRBD1. V lost 5 bases and J lost 5; bases outside the gene matches: 4. The germline gives CDR1 LNHDA, CDR2 SQIVND (reference sequence). There are 15 residues in the CDR3.

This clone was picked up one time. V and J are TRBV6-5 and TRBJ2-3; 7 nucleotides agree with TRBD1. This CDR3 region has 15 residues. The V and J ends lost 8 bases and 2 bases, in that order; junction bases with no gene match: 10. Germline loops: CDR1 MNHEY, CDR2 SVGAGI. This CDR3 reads CASRTSGGDTDTQYF. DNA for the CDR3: TGTGCCAGCCGGACCTCAGGGGGAGACACAGATACGCAGTATTTT.

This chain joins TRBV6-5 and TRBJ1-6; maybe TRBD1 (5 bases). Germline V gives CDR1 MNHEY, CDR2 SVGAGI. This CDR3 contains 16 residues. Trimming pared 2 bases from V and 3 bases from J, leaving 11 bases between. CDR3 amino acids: CASSYRGRGYNSPLHF. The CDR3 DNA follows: TGTGCCAGCAGTTACAGGGGAAGGGGCTATAATTCACCCCTCCACTTT.

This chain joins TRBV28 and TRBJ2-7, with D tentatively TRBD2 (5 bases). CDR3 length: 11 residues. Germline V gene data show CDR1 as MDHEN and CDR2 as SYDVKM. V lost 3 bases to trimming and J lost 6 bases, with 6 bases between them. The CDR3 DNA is TGTGCCAGCAGTTTGAGGGCCGAGCAGTACTTC. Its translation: CASSLRAEQYF.

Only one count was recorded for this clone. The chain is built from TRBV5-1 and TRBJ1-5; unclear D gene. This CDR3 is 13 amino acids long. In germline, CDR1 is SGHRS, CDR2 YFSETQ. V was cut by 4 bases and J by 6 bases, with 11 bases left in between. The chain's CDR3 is CASSPSGGQPQHF. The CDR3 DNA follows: TGCGCCAGCAGCCCCTCGGGTGGTCAGCCCCAGCATTTT.

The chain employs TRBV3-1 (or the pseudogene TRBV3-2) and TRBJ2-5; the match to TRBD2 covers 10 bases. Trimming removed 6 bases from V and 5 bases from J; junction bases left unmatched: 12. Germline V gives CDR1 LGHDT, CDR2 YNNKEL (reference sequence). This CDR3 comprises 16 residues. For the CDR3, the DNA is TGTGCCAGCAGAATCGGGGGCAGCGGGGGGGGTGAGACCCAGTACTTC. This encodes CASRIGGSGGGETQYF.

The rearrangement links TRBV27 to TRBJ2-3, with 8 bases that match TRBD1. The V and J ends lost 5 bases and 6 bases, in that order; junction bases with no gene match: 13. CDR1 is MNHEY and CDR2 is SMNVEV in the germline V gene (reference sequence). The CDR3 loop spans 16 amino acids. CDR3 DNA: TGTGCCAGCAGTCTCAGAGGACAGGGAGGAACCGATACGCAGTATTTT. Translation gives CASSLRGQGGTDTQYF.

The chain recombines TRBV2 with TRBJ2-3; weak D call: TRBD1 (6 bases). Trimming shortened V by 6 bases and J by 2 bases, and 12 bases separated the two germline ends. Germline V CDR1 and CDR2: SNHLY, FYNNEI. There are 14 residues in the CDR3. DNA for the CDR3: TGTGCCAGCAGAACAGGGCCTTCCACAGATACGCAGTATTTT. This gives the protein CASRTGPSTDTQYF.

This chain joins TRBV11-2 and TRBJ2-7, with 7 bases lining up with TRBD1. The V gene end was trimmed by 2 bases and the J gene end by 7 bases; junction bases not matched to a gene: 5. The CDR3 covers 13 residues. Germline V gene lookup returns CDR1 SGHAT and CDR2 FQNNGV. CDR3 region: CASSLRQGGEQYF. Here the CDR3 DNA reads TGTGCCAGCAGCTTACGACAGGGTGGAGAGCAGTACTTC. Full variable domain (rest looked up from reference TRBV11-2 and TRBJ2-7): EAGVAQSPRYKIIEKRQSVAFWCNPISGHATLYWYQQILGQGPKLLIQFQNNGVVDDSQLPKDRFSAERLKGVDSTLKIQPAKLEDSAVYLCASSLRQGGEQYFGPGTRLTVT.

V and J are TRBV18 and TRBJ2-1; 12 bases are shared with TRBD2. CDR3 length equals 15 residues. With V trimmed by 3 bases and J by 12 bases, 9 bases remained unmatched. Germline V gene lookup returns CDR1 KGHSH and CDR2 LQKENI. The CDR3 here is CASSPWTSGDVGQFF. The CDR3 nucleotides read TGTGCCAGCTCACCTTGGACTAGCGGGGATGTTGGGCAGTTCTTC. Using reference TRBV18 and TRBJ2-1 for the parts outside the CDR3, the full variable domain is NAGVMQNPRHLVRRRGQEARLRCSPMKGHSHVYWYRQLPEEGLKFMVYLQKENIIDESGMPKERFSAEFPKEGPSILRIQQVVRGDSAAYFCASSPWTSGDVGQFFGPGTRLTVL.

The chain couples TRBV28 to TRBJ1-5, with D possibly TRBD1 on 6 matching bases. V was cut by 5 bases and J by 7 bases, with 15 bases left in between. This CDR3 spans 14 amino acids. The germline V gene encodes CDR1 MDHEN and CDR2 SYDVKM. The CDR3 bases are TGTGCCAGCAGTCACTCACAGGGTATCCAGCCCCAGCATTTT. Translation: CASSHSQGIQPQHF. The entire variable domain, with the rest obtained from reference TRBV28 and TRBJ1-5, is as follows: DVKVTQSSRYLVKRTGEKVFLECVQDMDHENMFWYRQDPGLGLRLIYFSYDVKMKEKGDIPEGYSVSREKKERFSLILESASTNQTSMYLCASSHSQGIQPQHFGDGTRLSIL.

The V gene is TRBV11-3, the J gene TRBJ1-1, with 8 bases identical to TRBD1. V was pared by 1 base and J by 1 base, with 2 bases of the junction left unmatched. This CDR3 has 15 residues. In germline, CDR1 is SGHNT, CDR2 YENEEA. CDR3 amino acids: CASSLGGTGNTEAFF. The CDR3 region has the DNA TGTGCCAGCAGCTTAGGCGGGACAGGGAACACTGAAGCTTTCTTT.

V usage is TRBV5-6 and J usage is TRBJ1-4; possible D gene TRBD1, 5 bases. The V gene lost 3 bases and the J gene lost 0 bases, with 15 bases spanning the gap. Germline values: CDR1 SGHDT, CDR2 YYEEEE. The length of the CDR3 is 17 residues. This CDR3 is CASSSGAEGPTNEKLFF. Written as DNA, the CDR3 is TGTGCCAGCAGCTCGGGAGCCGAGGGGCCAACTAATGAAAAACTGTTTTTT.

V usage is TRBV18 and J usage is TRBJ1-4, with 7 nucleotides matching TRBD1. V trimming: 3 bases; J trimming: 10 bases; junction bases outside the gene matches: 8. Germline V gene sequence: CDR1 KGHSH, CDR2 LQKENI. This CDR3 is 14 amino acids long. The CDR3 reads CASSPDREGGKLFF. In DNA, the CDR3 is TGTGCCAGCTCACCCGACAGGGAAGGAGGAAAACTGTTTTTT.

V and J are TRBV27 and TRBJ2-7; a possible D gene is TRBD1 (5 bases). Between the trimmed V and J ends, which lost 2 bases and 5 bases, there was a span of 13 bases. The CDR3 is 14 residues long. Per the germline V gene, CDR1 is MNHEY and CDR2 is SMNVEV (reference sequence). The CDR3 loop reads CASSLSRAVDEQYF. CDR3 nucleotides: TGTGCCAGCAGTTTAAGCAGGGCAGTTGACGAGCAGTACTTC.

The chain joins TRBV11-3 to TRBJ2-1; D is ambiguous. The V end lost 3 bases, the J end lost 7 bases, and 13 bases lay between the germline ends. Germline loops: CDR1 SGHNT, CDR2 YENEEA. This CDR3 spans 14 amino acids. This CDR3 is CASSFALTVNEQFF. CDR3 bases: TGTGCCAGCAGCTTCGCTCTTACAGTTAATGAGCAGTTCTTC. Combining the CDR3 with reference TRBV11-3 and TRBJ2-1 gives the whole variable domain EAGVVQSPRYKIIEKKQPVAFWCNPISGHNTLYWYLQNLGQGPELLIRYENEEAVDDSQLPKDRFSAERLKGVDSTLKIQPAELGDSAVYLCASSFALTVNEQFFGPGTRLTVL.

The CDR3 region has the DNA TGTGCCAGCAGTTACGTCGGTAGCGGGGTATGGGAGACCCAGTACTTC. Translation: CASSYVGSGVWETQYF. This chain connects TRBV6-5 to TRBJ2-5; the match to TRBD2 covers 8 bases. This CDR3 comprises 16 residues. CDR1 is MNHEY, CDR2 SVGAGI, per germline. Trimming removed 2 bases from V and 5 bases from J; junction bases left unmatched: 10.

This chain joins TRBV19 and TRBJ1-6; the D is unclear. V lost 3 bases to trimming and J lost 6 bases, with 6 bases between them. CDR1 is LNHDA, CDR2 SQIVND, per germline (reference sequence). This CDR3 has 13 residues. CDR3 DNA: TGTGCCAGTAGTATCCAAGCTAATTCACCCCTCCACTTT. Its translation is CASSIQANSPLHF.

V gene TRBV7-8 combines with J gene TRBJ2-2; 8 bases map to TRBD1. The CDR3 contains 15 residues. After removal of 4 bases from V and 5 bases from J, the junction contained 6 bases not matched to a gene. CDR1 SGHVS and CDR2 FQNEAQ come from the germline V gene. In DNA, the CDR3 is TGTGCCAGCAGCTCAACAGGGGGGCGGACCGGGGAGCTGTTTTTT. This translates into CASSSTGGRTGELFF. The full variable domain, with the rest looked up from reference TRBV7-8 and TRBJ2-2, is GAGVSQSPRYKVAKRGQDVALRCDPISGHVSLFWYQQALGQGPEFLTYFQNEAQLDKSGLPSDRFFAERPEGSVSTLKIQRTQQEDSAVYLCASSSTGGRTGELFFGEGSRLTVL.

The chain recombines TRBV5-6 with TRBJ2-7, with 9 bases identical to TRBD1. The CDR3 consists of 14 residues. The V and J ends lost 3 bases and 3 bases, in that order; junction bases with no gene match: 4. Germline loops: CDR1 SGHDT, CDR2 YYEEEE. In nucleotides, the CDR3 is TGTGCCAGCAGCTGGGGGACAGGGCACTACGAGCAGTACTTC. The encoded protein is CASSWGTGHYEQYF.

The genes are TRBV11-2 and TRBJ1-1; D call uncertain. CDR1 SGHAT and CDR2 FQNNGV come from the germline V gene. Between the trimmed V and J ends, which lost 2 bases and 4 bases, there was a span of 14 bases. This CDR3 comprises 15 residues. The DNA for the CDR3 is TGTGCCAGCAGCTTATCGGGTGGTGTGAGCACTGAAGCTTTCTTT. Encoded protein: CASSLSGGVSTEAFF.

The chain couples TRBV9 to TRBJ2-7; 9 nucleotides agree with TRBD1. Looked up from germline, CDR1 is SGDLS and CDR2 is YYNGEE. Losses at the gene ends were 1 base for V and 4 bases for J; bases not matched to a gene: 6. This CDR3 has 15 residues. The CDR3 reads CASSVSAQGAYEQYF. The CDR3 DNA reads TGTGCCAGCAGCGTAAGCGCACAGGGGGCGTACGAGCAGTACTTC. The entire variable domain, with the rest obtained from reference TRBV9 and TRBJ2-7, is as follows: DSGVTQTPKHLITATGQRVTLRCSPRSGDLSVYWYQQSLDQGLQFLIQYYNGEERAKGNILERFSAQQFPDLHSELNLSSLELGDSALYFCASSVSAQGAYEQYFGPGTRLTVT.

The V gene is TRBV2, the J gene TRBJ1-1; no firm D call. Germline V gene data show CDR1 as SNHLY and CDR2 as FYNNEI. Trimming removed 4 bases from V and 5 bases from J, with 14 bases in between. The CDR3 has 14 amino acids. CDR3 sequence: CASSAGGGRTEAFF. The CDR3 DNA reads TGTGCCAGCAGTGCAGGCGGCGGGAGGACTGAAGCTTTCTTT.

In nucleotides, the CDR3 is TGTGCCAGCTCACCCATGACAGGGTATGGGGCCAACGTCCTGACTTTC. Translated, it gives CASSPMTGYGANVLTF. The chain carries TRBV18 and TRBJ2-6; 7 bases agree with TRBD1. V trimming: 3 bases; J trimming: 3 bases; junction bases outside the gene matches: 5. Germline assignment: CDR1 KGHSH and CDR2 LQKENI. The CDR3 runs 16 residues.